This T cell receptor (beta chain) stems from a study of technical replicates of blood from a handful of donors. Clones were read by immunoSEQ multiplex PCR, and TCRdb kept only the in-frame ones, dropping some. The repertoire holds approximately 66,000 clones, with approximately 88% as singletons. The germline CDR1 and CDR2 sequences are LGHNA and YSLEER. The CDR3 spans 15 residues. Trimming took 0 bases from V and 5 from J, leaving 13 bases between them. The J gene is TRBJ1-1, the V gene TRBV4-3; possibly TRBD1 for D (5 bases). The sequenced material came from PBMCs. The receptor was derived from a human donor in good health. Some clones in this sample may be carry-over from other donors' samples. The CDR3 nucleotides are TGCGCCAGCAGCCAAGATTCAGGGAAGGGGACTGAAGCTTTCTTT. Translated: CASSQDSGKGTEAFF.